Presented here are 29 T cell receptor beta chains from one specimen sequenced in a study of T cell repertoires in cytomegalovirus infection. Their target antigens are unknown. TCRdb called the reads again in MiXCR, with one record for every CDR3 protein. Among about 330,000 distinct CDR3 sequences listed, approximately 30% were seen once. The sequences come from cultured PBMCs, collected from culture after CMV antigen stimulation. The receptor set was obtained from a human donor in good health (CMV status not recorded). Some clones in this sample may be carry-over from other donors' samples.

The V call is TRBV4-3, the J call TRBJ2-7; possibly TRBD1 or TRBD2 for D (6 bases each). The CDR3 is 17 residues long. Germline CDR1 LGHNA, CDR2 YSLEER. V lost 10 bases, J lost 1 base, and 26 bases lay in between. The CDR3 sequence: CATNIEGGAGFSYEQYF. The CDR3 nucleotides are TGCGCCACTAATATCGAGGGGGGAGCCGGTTTTTCCTACGAGCAGTACTTC.

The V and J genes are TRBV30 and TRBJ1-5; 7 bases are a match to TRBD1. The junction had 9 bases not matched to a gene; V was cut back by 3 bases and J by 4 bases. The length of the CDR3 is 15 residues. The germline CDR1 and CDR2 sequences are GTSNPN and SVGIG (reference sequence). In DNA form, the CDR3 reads TGTGCCTGGAGCTATACAGGGGTGCCTAATCAGCCCCAGCATTTT. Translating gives CAWSYTGVPNQPQHF.

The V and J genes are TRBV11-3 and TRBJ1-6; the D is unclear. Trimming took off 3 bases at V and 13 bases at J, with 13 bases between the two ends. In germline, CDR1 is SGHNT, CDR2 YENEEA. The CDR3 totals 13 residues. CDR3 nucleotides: TGTGCCAGCAGCTTTACAGACCCCGCGCCCCTCCACTTT. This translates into CASSFTDPAPLHF.

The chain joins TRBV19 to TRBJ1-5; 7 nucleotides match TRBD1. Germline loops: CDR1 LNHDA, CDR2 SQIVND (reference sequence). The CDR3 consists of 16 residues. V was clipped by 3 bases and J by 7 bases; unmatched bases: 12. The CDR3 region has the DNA TGTGCCAGTAGTATCGCGGGCAGGGGGTTTCGCCAGCCCCAGCATTTT. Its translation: CASSIAGRGFRQPQHF. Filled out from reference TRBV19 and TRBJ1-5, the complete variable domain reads DGGITQSPKYLFRKEGQNVTLSCEQNLNHDAMYWYRQDPGQGLRLIYYSQIVNDFQKGDIAEGYSVSREKKESFPLTVTSAQKNPTAFYLCASSIAGRGFRQPQHFGDGTRLSIL.

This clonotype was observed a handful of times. For the CDR3, the DNA is TGTGCCAGTAGTATCGCCTTGGCCTACGAGCAGTACTTC. Translated, it gives CASSIALAYEQYF. The J gene is TRBJ2-7, the V gene TRBV19, with no clear D. The CDR3 is 13 amino acids. Trimming left V 3 bases short and J 2 bases short, with 8 bases between. Germline V gene lookup returns CDR1 LNHDA and CDR2 SQIVND (reference sequence).

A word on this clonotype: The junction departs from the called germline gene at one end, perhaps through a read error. The DNA for the CDR3 is TGTGCCAGCAGCTTGGAGGCTAGCGGGTACAATGAGCAGTTCTTC. Encoded protein: CASSLEASGYNEQFF. This chain uses TRBV5-3 with TRBJ2-1; 8 nucleotides line up with TRBD2. TRBV5-3 is labeled an ORF, and its function is uncertain. The CDR3 consists of 15 residues.

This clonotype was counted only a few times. In nucleotides, the CDR3 is TGTGCCAGCAGCTTAGCTCAGCGGGGTATAGAGCAGTACTTC. It codes for CASSLAQRGIEQYF. V gene TRBV7-2 combines with J gene TRBJ2-7, with TRBD2 identical over 7 bases. The germline V gene encodes CDR1 SGHTA and CDR2 FQGNSA. CDR3 length: 14 residues. The junction had 6 bases not matched to a gene; V was cut back by 0 bases and J by 7 bases. The full variable domain, rest sourced from reference TRBV7-2 and TRBJ2-7, is GAGVSQSPSNKVTEKGKDVELRCDPISGHTALYWYRQSLGQGLEFLIYFQGNSAPDKSGLPSDRFSAERTGGSVSTLTIQRTQQEDSAVYLCASSLAQRGIEQYFGPGTRLTVT.

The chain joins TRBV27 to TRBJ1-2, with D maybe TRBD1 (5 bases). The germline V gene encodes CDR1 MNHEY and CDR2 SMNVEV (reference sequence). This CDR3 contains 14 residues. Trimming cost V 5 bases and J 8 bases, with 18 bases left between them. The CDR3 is CASSGGNSLGGYTF. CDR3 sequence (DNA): TGTGCCAGCAGTGGGGGGAATTCGTTGGGCGGCTACACCTTC.

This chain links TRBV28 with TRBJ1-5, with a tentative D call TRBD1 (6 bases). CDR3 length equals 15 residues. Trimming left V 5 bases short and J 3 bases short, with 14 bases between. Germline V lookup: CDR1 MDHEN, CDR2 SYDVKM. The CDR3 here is CASSTNTGYNQPQHF. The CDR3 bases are TGTGCCAGCAGTACCAACACAGGGTACAATCAGCCCCAGCATTTT.

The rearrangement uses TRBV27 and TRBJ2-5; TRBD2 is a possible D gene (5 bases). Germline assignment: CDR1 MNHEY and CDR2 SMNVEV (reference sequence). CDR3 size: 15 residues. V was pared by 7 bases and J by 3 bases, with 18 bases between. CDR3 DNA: TGTGCCAGCACACCGAGGGAGCGCGGAGAAGAGACCCAGTACTTC. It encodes CASTPRERGEETQYF.

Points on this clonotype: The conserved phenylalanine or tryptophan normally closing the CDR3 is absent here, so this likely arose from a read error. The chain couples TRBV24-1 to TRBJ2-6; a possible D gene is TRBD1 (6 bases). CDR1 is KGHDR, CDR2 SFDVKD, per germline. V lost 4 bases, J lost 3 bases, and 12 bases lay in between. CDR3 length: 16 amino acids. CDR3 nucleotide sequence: TGTGCCACCAGTGACCCCACAGGGAATGGGGCCAACGTCCTGACTTCC. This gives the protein CATSDPTGNGANVLTS.

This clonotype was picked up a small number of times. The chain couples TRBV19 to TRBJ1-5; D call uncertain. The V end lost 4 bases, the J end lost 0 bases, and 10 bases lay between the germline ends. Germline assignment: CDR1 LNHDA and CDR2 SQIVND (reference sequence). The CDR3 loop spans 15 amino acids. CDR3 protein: CASSKGRSSNQPQHF. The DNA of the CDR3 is TGTGCCAGTAGTAAGGGCCGGAGTAGCAATCAGCCCCAGCATTTT.

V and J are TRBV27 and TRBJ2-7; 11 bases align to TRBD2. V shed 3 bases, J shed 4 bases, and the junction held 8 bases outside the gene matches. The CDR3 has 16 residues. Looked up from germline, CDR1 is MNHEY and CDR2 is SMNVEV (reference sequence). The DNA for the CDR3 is TGTGCCAGCAGTTTCCAAAGGGTAGCGGGAGGGTACGAGCAGTACTTC. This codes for CASSFQRVAGGYEQYF.

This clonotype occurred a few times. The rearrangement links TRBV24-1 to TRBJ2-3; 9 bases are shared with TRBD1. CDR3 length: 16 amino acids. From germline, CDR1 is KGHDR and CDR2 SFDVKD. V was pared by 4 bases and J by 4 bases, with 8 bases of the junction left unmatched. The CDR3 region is CATSDPSGTGPDTQYF. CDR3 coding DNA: TGTGCCACCAGTGACCCATCCGGGACAGGGCCAGATACGCAGTATTTT.

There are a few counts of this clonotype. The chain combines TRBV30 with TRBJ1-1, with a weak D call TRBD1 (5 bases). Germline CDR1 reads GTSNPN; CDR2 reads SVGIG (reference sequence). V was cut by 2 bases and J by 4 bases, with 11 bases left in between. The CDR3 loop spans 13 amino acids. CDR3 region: CAWSYQQVTEAFF. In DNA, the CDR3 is TGTGCCTGGAGTTATCAACAGGTCACTGAAGCTTTCTTT.

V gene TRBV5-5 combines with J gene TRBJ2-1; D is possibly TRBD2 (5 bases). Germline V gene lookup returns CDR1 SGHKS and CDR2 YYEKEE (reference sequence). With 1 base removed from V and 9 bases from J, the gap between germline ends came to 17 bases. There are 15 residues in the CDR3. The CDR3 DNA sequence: TGTGCCAGCAGCTTGTGGCTAGCAGACCCCGGTGAGCAGTTCTTC. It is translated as CASSLWLADPGEQFF.

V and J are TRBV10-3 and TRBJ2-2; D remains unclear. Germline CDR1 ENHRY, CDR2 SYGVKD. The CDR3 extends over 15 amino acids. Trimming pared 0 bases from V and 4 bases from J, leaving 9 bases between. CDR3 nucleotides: TGTGCCATCAGTGAGTCCGGCGTCTCCACCGGGGAGCTGTTTTTT. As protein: CAISESGVSTGELFF.

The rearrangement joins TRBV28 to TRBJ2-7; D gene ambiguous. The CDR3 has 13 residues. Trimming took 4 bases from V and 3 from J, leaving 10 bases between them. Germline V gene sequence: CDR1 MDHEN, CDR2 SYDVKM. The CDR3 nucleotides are TGTGCCAGCAGTTCCCCTCGGAGCTACGAGCAGTACGTC. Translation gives CASSSPRSYEQYV.

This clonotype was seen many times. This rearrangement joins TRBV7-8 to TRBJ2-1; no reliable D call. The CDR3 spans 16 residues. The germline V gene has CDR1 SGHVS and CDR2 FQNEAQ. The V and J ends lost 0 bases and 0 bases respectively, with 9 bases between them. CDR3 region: CASSLAGRTSYNEQFF. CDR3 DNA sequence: TGTGCCAGCAGCTTAGCTGGGCGTACCTCCTACAATGAGCAGTTCTTC.

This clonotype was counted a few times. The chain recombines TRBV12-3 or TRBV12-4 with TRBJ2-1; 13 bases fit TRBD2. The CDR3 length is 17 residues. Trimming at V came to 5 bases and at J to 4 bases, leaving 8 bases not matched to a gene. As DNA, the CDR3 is TGTGCCAGCAGTAGACGGACTAGCGGGGGAGCTTACAATGAGCAGTTCTTC. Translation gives CASSRRTSGGAYNEQFF.

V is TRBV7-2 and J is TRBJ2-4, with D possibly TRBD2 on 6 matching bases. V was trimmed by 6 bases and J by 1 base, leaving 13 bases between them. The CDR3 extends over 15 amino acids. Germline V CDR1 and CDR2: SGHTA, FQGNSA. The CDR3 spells CASSLGGPAKNIQYF. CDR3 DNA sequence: TGTGCCAGCAGTCTCGGAGGGCCGGCCAAAAACATTCAGTACTTC.

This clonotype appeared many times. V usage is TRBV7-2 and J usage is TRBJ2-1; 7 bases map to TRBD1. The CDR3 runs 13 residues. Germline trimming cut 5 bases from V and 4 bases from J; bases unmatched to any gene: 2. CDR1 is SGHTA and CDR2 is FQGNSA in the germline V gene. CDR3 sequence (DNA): TGTGCCAGCAGCCGACAGGGATACAATGAGCAGTTCTTC. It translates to CASSRQGYNEQFF. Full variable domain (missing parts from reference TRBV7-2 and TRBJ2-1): GAGVSQSPSNKVTEKGKDVELRCDPISGHTALYWYRQSLGQGLEFLIYFQGNSAPDKSGLPSDRFSAERTGGSVSTLTIQRTQQEDSAVYLCASSRQGYNEQFFGPGTRLTVL.

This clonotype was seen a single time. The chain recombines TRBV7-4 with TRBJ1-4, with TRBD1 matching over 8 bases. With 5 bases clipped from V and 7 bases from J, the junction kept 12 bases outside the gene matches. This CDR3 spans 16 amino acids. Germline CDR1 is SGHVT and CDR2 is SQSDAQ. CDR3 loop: CASSPAGAGGFEKLFF. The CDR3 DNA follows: TGTGCCAGCAGCCCCGCCGGAGCAGGGGGCTTTGAAAAACTGTTTTTT.

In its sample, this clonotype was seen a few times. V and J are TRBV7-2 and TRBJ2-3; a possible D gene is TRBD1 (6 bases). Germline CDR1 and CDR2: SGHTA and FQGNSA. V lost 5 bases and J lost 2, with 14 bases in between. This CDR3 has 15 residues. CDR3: CASSQDSRYTDTQYF. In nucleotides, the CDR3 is TGTGCCAGCAGCCAGGACAGCCGCTACACAGATACGCAGTATTTT.

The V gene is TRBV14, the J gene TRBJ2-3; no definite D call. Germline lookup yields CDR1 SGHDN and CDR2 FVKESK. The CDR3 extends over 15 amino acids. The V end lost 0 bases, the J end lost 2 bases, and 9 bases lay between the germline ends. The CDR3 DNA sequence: TGTGCCAGCAGCCAAGATCAGACTGTCACAGATACGCAGTATTTT. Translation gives CASSQDQTVTDTQYF.

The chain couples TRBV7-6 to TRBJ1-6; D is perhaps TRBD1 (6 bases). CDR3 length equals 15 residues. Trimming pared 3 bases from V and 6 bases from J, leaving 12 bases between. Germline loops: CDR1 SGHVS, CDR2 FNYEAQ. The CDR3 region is CASSLMDSANSPLHF. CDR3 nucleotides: TGTGCCAGCAGCTTGATGGACAGCGCTAATTCACCCCTCCACTTT.

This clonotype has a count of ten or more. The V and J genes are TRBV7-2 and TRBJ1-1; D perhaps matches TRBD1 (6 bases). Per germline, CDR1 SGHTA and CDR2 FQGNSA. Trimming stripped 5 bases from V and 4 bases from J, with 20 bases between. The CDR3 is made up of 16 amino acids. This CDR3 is CASSPGLGGQGTEAFF. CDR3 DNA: TGTGCCAGCAGCCCCGGTTTGGGGGGGCAGGGCACTGAAGCTTTCTTT.

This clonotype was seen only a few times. This chain's CDR3 is CASSSPGHTQYF. The DNA for the CDR3 is TGTGCCAGCAGCTCCCCGGGCCATACGCAGTATTTT. The rearrangement uses TRBV28 and TRBJ2-3; D not resolved. Trimming took 6 bases from V and 7 from J, leaving 11 bases between them. Germline V gene data show CDR1 as MDHEN and CDR2 as SYDVKM. The CDR3 is made up of 12 amino acids.

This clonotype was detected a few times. CDR3 sequence reads: CASSSSGLAGVRDTQYF. Here the CDR3 DNA reads TGTGCCAGCAGCTCCTCCGGGCTAGCGGGAGTGAGAGATACGCAGTATTTT. The chain carries TRBV7-9 and TRBJ2-3; 10 nucleotides agree with TRBD2. Looked up from germline, CDR1 is SEHNR and CDR2 is FQNEAQ (reference sequence). The CDR3 consists of 17 residues. The V gene end was trimmed by 4 bases and the J gene end by 5 bases; junction bases not matched to a gene: 12.